This record looks at one T cell receptor (beta chain) sequence and its context. The clone's antigen remains unknown. A junction end diverges from the germline sequence, so it may reflect a read error. Based on the germline V gene (reference sequence), the CDR1 and CDR2 sequences are SSHAT and FNYEAQ. Including cysteine and phenylalanine, the CDR3 has 16 amino acids. Just CDR3 DNA is preserved here, 48 bases in frame from base 1. Sequencing instrument: Illumina HiSeq 1500. The public reads were quality trimmed at Q25 with fastp and then assembled into clones with MiXCR by TCRdb, keeping productive beta chains. Rows are unified per CDR3 protein, each entry keeping the most common DNA and genes. This sample gives fewer than 900,000 distinct CDR3 sequences in total; 25% to 30% of them show up just once. 13% of the sample belongs to the ten largest clones. The data stem from a study of T cell repertoires in cytomegalovirus infection (dated by TCRdb to the late 2010s). With respect to the entire study: Recently identified HLA-C-restricted CMV epitopes, whose presentation resists viral immunomodulation, were targeted by peptide stimulations together with well-studied HLA-B-restricted epitopes. Donor HLA type was relevant to the analysis, as public TCR beta signatures indicated carriage of CMV infection together with the matching HLA type. The study at large found these results: Carriers of CMV infection plus the relevant HLA type were discriminated by the cumulative frequency of public TCR beta family members in the study cohort and in an independent approximately 400-donor cohort. In the ex vivo response, HLA-C-restricted CMV-specific TCR beta clonotypes were dominant, and in two of eight donors the single most frequent clonotype came from this HLA-C-restricted group.

This specimen's treatment or condition label, interpreted: in vitro stimulation with specific CMV peptide epitopes to enrich CMV-specific T cells. The specimen was cultured CD8+ T cells from PBMCs, collected from culture after CMV antigen stimulation. The chain is encoded by TRBV7-7 joined to TRBJ1-6; the D region possibly corresponds to TRBD1 (5 bases align). This TCR derives from a human donor in good health (CMV status not recorded). Some clones in this sample may be carry-over from other donors' samples. The CDR3 has the sequence CASSLAVGTPAWNLHF. The nucleotide sequence reads as follows: TGTGCTAGCAGCTTAGCGGTGGGGACCCCCGCTTGGAACCTCCACTTT.